Presented here are 23 T cell receptor beta chains from one specimen sequenced in a study of blood T cell repertoires in COVID-19. The repertoire was sequenced with immunoSEQ multiplex PCR; TCRdb's copy has only in-frame clones and lacks some. The sample has about 220,000 clones, 75% to 85% seen once. The sequenced material came from peripheral blood. The receptors shown here come from a woman aged 70-85 years with COVID-19, enrolled during active disease.

This chain connects TRBV4-3 to TRBJ1-1; TRBD1 agrees at 10 bases. CDR1 is LGHNA, CDR2 YSLEER, per germline. The V and J ends lost 1 base and 5 bases, in that order; junction bases with no gene match: 7. The CDR3 loop spans 16 amino acids. As DNA, the CDR3 is TGCGCCAGCAGCCAAGGGACAGGGGGGCTGTCGACTGAAGCTTTCTTT. Protein: CASSQGTGGLSTEAFF.

The chain couples TRBV18 to TRBJ1-4, with TRBD1 as a possible D gene (6 bases). Deletions cut 4 bases from V and 8 bases from J, with 11 bases between. The CDR3 extends over 13 amino acids. In germline, CDR1 is KGHSH, CDR2 LQKENI. CDR3 nucleotides: TGTGCCAGCTCACGGAGTAGGGGGGAAAAACTGTTTTTT. This translates into CASSRSRGEKLFF.

The rearrangement links TRBV10-3 to TRBJ1-3; 7 bases are a match to TRBD1. Unmatched junction bases numbered 7, after V lost 6 bases and J lost 2 bases. The CDR3 is 15 residues long. Germline CDR1 and CDR2: ENHRY and SYGVKD. The CDR3 DNA follows: TGTGCCATCAGGGGAACAGGGGTGGCTGGAAACACCATATATTTT. Its protein is CAIRGTGVAGNTIYF.

The gene calls are TRBV15 and TRBJ2-7; 8 nucleotides align to TRBD2. The CDR3 contains 17 residues. Trimming took 4 bases from V and 0 from J; bases not matched to a gene: 11. Germline V gene data show CDR1 as LNHNV and CDR2 as YYDKDF (reference sequence). CDR3: CATSTNIGTRSSYEQYF. The CDR3, as DNA: TGTGCCACCAGCACAAACATCGGGACTAGGAGCTCCTACGAGCAGTACTTC.

There are a few counts of this clone. This sequence joins TRBV2 and TRBJ2-5; D remains unclear. Germline values: CDR1 SNHLY, CDR2 FYNNEI. Trimming took off 6 bases at V and 2 bases at J, with 10 bases between the two ends. The CDR3 extends over 13 amino acids. DNA for the CDR3: TGTGCCAGCAGAAAGGAGAGACAAGAGACCCAGTACTTC. It specifies CASRKERQETQYF.

The chain joins TRBV7-2 to TRBJ2-7, with unresolved D. The CDR3 has 12 amino acids. Per the germline V gene, CDR1 is SGHTA and CDR2 is FQGNSA. V shed 6 bases and J shed 0 bases, with 6 bases lying between them. CDR3 protein: CASRAGSYEQYF. The CDR3, as DNA: TGTGCCAGCAGAGCAGGCTCCTACGAGCAGTACTTC.

The chain employs TRBV5-4 and TRBJ2-7; 7 bases align to TRBD2. J gave up 2 bases and V 4 bases, and 21 bases lay outside the gene matches. The CDR3 spans 19 residues. In germline, CDR1 is SGHNT, CDR2 YYREEE (reference sequence). The CDR3 sequence is CASSPALGRQKRGTYEQYF. The CDR3 coding sequence is TGTGCCAGCAGCCCCGCCTTAGGGCGACAAAAGCGGGGTACCTACGAGCAGTACTTC.

This clone has a single count. The gene calls are TRBV9 and TRBJ2-7, with TRBD2 matching over 10 bases. The CDR3 is 14 residues long. The J segment lost 7 bases and the V segment lost 3 bases, leaving 7 bases of the junction unmatched. Germline loops: CDR1 SGDLS, CDR2 YYNGEE. The CDR3 DNA sequence: TGTGCCAGCAGCGGGACTAGCGGCCGAGTGGAGCAGTACTTC. Amino acid sequence: CASSGTSGRVEQYF.

The chain is built from TRBV4-3 and TRBJ1-5; tentative D call: TRBD1 (5 bases). The germline V and J ends were trimmed by 0 bases and 3 bases, with 12 bases remaining between them. This CDR3 has 16 residues. CDR1 is LGHNA and CDR2 is YSLEER in the germline V gene. The CDR3, as DNA: TGCGCCAGCAGCCAAGATCGCGGCAGGGTCAATCAGCCCCAGCATTTT. Protein product: CASSQDRGRVNQPQHF.

J is TRBJ2-1 and V is TRBV6-2 or TRBV6-3; 8 bases match TRBD2. The germline V gene encodes CDR1 MNHEY and CDR2 SVGEGT. The CDR3 length is 17 residues. V was pared by 5 bases and J by 8 bases, with 17 bases of the junction left unmatched. The CDR3: CASSPNLLAALTHEQFF. DNA for the CDR3: TGTGCCAGCAGTCCGAACTTACTAGCGGCTCTGACACATGAGCAGTTCTTC.

The gene calls are TRBV6-2 or TRBV6-3 and TRBJ2-1; tentative D call: TRBD2 (5 bases). This CDR3 has 17 residues. CDR1 and CDR2 from the germline V gene are MNHEY and SVGEGT. Trimming pared 6 bases from V and 5 bases from J, leaving 23 bases between. The CDR3 here is CASSRTRSSFLHNEQFF. The CDR3 region has the DNA TGTGCCAGCAGCCGCACCCGCTCTAGCTTTCTTCACAATGAGCAGTTCTTC.

The gene calls are TRBV10-3 and TRBJ1-2; 7 bases line up with TRBD1. V was pared by 6 bases and J by 0 bases, with 10 bases of the junction left unmatched. The germline gives CDR1 ENHRY, CDR2 SYGVKD. The CDR3 loop spans 16 amino acids. In nucleotides, the CDR3 is TGTGCCATCAGCATACAGGGGAACAGAGCTAACTATGGCTACACCTTC. It is translated as CAISIQGNRANYGYTF.

This clone was detected a few times. The chain employs TRBV4-1 and TRBJ2-3; 9 bases are a match to TRBD1. This CDR3 is 15 amino acids long. Germline lookup yields CDR1 MGHRA and CDR2 YSYEKL. V was pared by 2 bases and J by 4 bases, with 4 bases of the junction left unmatched. The CDR3, as DNA: TGCGCCAGCAGCCAACCGGGACAGGGATCAGATACGCAGTATTTT. Amino acid sequence: CASSQPGQGSDTQYF.

The rearrangement uses TRBV19 and TRBJ1-3; D gene ambiguous. This CDR3 has 15 residues. Trimming removed 5 bases from V and 4 bases from J, with 15 bases in between. Per germline, CDR1 LNHDA and CDR2 SQIVND (reference sequence). The CDR3 nucleotides read TGTGCCAGTAGTCCCGGAGAGTCCCGCGGAAACACCATATATTTT. Residues: CASSPGESRGNTIYF.

This sequence joins TRBV2 and TRBJ2-1, with TRBD2 matching 9 bases. V lost 7 bases, J lost 6 bases, and 4 bases stayed unmatched. Germline CDR1 SNHLY, CDR2 FYNNEI. CDR3 size: 13 residues. CDR3 sequence reads: CASKASGTNEQFF. In DNA form, the CDR3 reads TGTGCCAGCAAGGCTAGCGGGACCAATGAGCAGTTCTTC.

The V and J genes are TRBV7-9 and TRBJ2-7; 8 bases fit TRBD1. The CDR3 covers 16 residues. V lost 3 bases to trimming and J lost 6 bases; unmatched junction nucleotides: 13. CDR1 is SEHNR, CDR2 FQNEAQ, per germline (reference sequence). The CDR3 sequence is CASSFLSPGQAGEQYF. In nucleotides, the CDR3 is TGTGCCAGCAGCTTCCTTTCTCCGGGACAGGCGGGCGAGCAGTACTTC.

This chain joins TRBV10-3 and TRBJ2-5, with D possibly TRBD2 on 5 matching bases. Germline CDR1 ENHRY, CDR2 SYGVKD. The CDR3 runs to 14 residues. Between the trimmed V and J ends, which lost 0 bases and 4 bases, there was a span of 9 bases. CDR3 in amino acids: CAISESGSIETQYF. The CDR3 coding sequence is TGTGCCATCAGTGAGTCAGGGAGTATAGAGACCCAGTACTTC.

The chain couples TRBV5-1 to TRBJ1-1, with D possibly TRBD1 on 6 matching bases. CDR1 and CDR2 from the germline V gene are SGHRS and YFSETQ. This CDR3 is 15 amino acids long. V was clipped by 4 bases and J by 1 base, with 14 bases between them. CDR3 protein: CASSQRTVGNTEAFF. The CDR3 DNA follows: TGCGCCAGCAGCCAAAGGACAGTTGGGAACACTGAAGCTTTCTTT. The variable domain in full, completed from reference TRBV5-1 and TRBJ1-1, reads KAGVTQTPRYLIKTRGQQVTLSCSPISGHRSVSWYQQTPGQGLQFLFEYFSETQRNKGNFPGRFSGRQFSNSRSEMNVSTLELGDSALYLCASSQRTVGNTEAFFGQGTRLTVV.

This clone came up a few times. The chain employs TRBV19 and TRBJ1-5; D gene unclear. Germline-derived CDR1 and CDR2 are LNHDA and SQIVND (reference sequence). V lost 1 base and J lost 10, with 8 bases in between. The CDR3 runs 12 residues. The CDR3 nucleotides read TGTGCCAGTAGTATAGCTGGCGGTCCCCAGCATTTT. It specifies CASSIAGGPQHF.

CDR3 coding DNA: TGTGCCACTGGGACTAGCGGGAGTGGCGGGGAGCTGTTTTTT. It specifies CATGTSGSGGELFF. The V gene is TRBV27, the J gene TRBJ2-2; TRBD2 matches 14 bases. There are 14 residues in the CDR3. Germline values: CDR1 MNHEY, CDR2 SMNVEV (reference sequence). J lost 7 bases, V lost 10 bases, and 5 bases had no gene match.

This clone showed up just a few times. The chain couples TRBV5-8 to TRBJ2-1; D is possibly TRBD1 (5 bases). Trimming left V 0 bases short and J 8 bases short, with 6 bases between. The CDR3 has 12 amino acids. CDR1 is SGHTS and CDR2 is YDEGEE in the germline V gene. The CDR3 coding sequence is TGTGCCAGCAGCTTGGTAGGGGATGAGCAGTTCTTC. The encoded protein is CASSLVGDEQFF.

The rearrangement uses TRBV7-2 and TRBJ2-1; D gene unclear. Germline lookup yields CDR1 SGHTA and CDR2 FQGNSA. The germline V and J ends were trimmed by 3 bases and 6 bases, with 15 bases remaining between them. This CDR3 comprises 15 residues. The CDR3 DNA reads as TGTGCCAGCAGCTTTGACACCCAGTACAGCAATGAGCAGTTCTTC. Its protein is CASSFDTQYSNEQFF.

This clone showed up just a few times. The chain uses TRBV30 and TRBJ2-7; D not certain. This CDR3 spans 15 amino acids. With 0 bases removed from V and 2 bases from J, the gap between germline ends came to 14 bases. In germline, CDR1 is GTSNPN, CDR2 SVGIG (reference sequence). CDR3 sequence: CAWSVRGTQTYEQYF. DNA of the CDR3: TGTGCCTGGAGTGTACGCGGAACACAAACCTACGAGCAGTACTTC.